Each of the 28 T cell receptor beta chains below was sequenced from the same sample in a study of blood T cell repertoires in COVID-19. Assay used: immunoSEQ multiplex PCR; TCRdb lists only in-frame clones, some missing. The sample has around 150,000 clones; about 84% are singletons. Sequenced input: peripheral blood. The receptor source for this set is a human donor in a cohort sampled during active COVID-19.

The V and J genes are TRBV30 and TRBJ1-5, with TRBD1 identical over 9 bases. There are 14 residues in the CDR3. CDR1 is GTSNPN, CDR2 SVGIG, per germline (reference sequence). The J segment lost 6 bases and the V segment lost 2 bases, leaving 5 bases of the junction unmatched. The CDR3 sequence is CAWSRGTGFQPQHF. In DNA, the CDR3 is TGTGCCTGGAGTAGGGGGACAGGGTTTCAGCCCCAGCATTTT.

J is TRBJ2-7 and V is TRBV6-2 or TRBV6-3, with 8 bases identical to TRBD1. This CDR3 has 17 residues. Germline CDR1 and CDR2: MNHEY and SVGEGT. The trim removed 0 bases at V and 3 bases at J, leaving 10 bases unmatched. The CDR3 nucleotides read TGTGCCAGCAGTTACTCGAATGGCAGGGGGCGTAACTACGAGCAGTACTTC. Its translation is CASSYSNGRGRNYEQYF.

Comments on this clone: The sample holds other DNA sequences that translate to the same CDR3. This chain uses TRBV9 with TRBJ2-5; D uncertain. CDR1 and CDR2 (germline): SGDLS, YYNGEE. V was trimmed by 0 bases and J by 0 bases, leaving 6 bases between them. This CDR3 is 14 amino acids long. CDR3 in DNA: TGTGCCAGCAGCGTAGCTCCTTACCAAGAGACCCAGTACTTC. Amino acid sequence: CASSVAPYQETQYF.

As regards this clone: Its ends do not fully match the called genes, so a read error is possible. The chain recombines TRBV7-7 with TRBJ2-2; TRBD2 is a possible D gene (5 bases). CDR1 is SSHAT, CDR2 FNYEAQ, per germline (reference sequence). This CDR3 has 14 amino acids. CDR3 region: CASSLWRDTGELFF. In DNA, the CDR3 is TGTGCTAGCAGCCTATGGCGGGACACCGGGGAGCTGTTTTTT.

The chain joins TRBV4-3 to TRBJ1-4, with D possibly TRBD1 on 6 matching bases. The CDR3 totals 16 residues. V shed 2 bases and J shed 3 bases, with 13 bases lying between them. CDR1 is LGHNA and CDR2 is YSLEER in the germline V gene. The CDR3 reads CASSQTGMRANEKLFF. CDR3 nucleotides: TGCGCCAGCAGCCAAACAGGGATGAGGGCTAATGAAAAACTGTTTTTT.

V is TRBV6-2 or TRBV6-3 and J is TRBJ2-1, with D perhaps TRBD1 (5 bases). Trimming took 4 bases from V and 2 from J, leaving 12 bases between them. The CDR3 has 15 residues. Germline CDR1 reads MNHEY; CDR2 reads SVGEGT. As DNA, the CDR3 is TGTGCCAGCAGTTCGACCGACAGACCCTACAATGAGCAGTTCTTC. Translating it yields CASSSTDRPYNEQFF.

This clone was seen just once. The CDR3 coding sequence is TGTGCCAGCAGTTTCTTCGGGGGGACGTATGGCTACACCTTC. The encoded protein is CASSFFGGTYGYTF. The V and J genes are TRBV28 and TRBJ1-2; possibly TRBD1 for D (5 bases). V shed 3 bases and J shed 5 bases, with 13 bases lying between them. The CDR3 sequence is 14 residues long. CDR1 MDHEN and CDR2 SYDVKM come from the germline V gene.

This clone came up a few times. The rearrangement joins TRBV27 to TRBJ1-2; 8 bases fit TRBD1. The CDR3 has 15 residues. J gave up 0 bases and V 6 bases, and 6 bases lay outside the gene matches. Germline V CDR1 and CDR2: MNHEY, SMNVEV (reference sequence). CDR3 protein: CASRYTGGANYGYTF. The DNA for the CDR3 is TGTGCCAGCAGATATACAGGGGGGGCTAACTATGGCTACACCTTC.

This CDR3 reads CATRGTAQETQYF. Written as DNA, the CDR3 is TGTGCCACTCGCGGGACAGCACAAGAGACCCAGTACTTC. The chain combines TRBV11-2 with TRBJ2-5, with D perhaps TRBD1 (7 bases). The germline V gene has CDR1 SGHAT and CDR2 FQNNGV. V was pared by 10 bases and J by 2 bases, with 14 bases between. CDR3 length equals 13 residues. Full variable domain (remainder filled in from reference TRBV11-2 and TRBJ2-5): EAGVAQSPRYKIIEKRQSVAFWCNPISGHATLYWYQQILGQGPKLLIQFQNNGVVDDSQLPKDRFSAERLKGVDSTLKIQPAKLEDSAVYLCATRGTAQETQYFGPGTRLLVL.

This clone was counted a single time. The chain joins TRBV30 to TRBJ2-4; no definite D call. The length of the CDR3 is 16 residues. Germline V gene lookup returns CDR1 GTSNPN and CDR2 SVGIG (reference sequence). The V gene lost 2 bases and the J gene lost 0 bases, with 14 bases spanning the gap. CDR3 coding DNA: TGTGCCTGGAGTTCACTATATCCGAGAGCCAAAAACATTCAGTACTTC. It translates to CAWSSLYPRAKNIQYF.

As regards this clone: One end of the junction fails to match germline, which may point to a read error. The CDR3 sequence is CASSDSPPRGRADTQYF. Here the CDR3 DNA reads TGTGCCAGCAGTGACTCCCCCCCGCGCGGGAGGGCAGATACGCAGTATTTT. The chain uses TRBV6-2 or TRBV6-3 and TRBJ2-3, with 9 nucleotides matching TRBD2. This CDR3 contains 17 residues. The germline gives CDR1 MNHEY, CDR2 SVGEGT.

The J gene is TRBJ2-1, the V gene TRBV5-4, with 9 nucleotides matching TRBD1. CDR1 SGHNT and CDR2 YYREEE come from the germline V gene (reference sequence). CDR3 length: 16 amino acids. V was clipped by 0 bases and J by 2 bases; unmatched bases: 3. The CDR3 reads CASSLAGTGPYNEQFF. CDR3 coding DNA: TGTGCCAGCAGCTTGGCCGGGACAGGGCCCTACAATGAGCAGTTCTTC.

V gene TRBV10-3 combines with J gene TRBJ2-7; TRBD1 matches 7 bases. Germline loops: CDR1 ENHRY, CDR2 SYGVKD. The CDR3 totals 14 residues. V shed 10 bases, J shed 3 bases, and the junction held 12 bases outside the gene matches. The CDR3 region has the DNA TGTGCCAGCAGGACAGGACTTGATATCTACGAGCAGTACTTC. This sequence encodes CASRTGLDIYEQYF.

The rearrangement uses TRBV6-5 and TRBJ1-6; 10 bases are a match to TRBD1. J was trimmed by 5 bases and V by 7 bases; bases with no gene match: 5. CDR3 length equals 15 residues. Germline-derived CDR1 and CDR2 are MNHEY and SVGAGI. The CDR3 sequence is CASIRDRGNNSPLHF. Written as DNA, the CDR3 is TGTGCCAGCATTCGGGACAGGGGCAATAATTCACCCCTCCACTTT.

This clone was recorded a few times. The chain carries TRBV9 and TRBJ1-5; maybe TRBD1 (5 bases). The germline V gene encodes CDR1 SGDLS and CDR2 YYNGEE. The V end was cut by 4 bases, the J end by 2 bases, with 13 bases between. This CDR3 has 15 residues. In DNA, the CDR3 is TGTGCCAGCAGCCCGGCGGGGGGTGGCAATCAGCCCCAGCATTTT. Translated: CASSPAGGGNQPQHF. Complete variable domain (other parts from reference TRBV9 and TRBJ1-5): DSGVTQTPKHLITATGQRVTLRCSPRSGDLSVYWYQQSLDQGLQFLIQYYNGEERAKGNILERFSAQQFPDLHSELNLSSLELGDSALYFCASSPAGGGNQPQHFGDGTRLSIL.

CDR3 residues: CASSQSGGRFTGELFF. The DNA of the CDR3 is TGTGCCAGCAGCCAGTCCGGGGGGCGATTCACCGGGGAGCTGTTTTTT. The chain joins TRBV3-1 (or the pseudogene TRBV3-2) to TRBJ2-2; perhaps TRBD2 as D (7 bases). In germline, CDR1 is LGHDT, CDR2 YNNKEL (reference sequence). V was clipped by 3 bases and J by 4 bases, with 15 bases between them. The CDR3 totals 16 residues.

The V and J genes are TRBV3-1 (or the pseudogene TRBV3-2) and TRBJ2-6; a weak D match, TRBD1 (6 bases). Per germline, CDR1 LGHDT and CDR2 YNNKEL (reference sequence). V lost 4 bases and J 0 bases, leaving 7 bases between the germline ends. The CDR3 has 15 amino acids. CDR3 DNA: TGTGCCAGCAGCCCGGACAGCTCTGGGGCCAACGTCCTGACTTTC. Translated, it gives CASSPDSSGANVLTF.

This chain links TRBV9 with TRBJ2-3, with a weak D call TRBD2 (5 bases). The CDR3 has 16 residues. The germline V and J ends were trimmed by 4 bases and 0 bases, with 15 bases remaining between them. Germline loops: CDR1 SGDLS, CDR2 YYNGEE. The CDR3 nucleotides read TGTGCCAGCAGCTCCCCAAGGACTTCTAGCACAGATACGCAGTATTTT. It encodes CASSSPRTSSTDTQYF.

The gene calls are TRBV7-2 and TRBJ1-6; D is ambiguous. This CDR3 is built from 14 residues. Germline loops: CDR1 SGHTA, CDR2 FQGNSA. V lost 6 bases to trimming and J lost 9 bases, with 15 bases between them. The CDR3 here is CASSRRPGGSPLHF. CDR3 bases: TGTGCCAGCAGTCGACGCCCCGGAGGTTCACCCCTCCACTTT.

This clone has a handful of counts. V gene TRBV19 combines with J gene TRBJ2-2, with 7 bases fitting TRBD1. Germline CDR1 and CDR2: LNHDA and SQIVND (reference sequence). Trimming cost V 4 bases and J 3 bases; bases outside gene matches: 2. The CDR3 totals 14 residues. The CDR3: CASSTTGYTGELFF. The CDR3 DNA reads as TGTGCCAGTAGTACGACAGGGTACACCGGGGAGCTGTTTTTT.

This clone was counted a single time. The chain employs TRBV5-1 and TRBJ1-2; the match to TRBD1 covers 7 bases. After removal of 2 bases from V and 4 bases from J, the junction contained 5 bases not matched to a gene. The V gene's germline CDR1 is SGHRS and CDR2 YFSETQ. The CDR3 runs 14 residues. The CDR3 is CASSLQGSGYGYTF. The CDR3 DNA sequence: TGCGCCAGCAGCTTACAGGGGAGCGGCTATGGCTACACCTTC.

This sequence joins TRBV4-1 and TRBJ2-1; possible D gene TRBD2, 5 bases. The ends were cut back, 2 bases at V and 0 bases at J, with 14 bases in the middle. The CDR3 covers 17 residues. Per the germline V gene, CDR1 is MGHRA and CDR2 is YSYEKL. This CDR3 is CASSQFGRESSYNEQFF. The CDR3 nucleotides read TGCGCCAGCAGCCAATTCGGAAGGGAGAGCTCCTACAATGAGCAGTTCTTC.

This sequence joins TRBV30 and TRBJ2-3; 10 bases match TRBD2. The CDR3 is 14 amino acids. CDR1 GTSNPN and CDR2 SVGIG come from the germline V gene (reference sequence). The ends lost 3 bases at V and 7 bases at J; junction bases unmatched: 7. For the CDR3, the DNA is TGTGCCTGGAGAGCGGGGGGGCAGCTGAATACGCAGTATTTT. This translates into CAWRAGGQLNTQYF.

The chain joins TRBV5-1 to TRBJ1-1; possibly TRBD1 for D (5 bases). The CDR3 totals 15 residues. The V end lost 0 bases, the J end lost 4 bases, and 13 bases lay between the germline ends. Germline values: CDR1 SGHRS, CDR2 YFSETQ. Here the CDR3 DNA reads TGCGCCAGCAGCTTGGCGGGGGAGCAGGGCACTGAAGCTTTCTTT. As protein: CASSLAGEQGTEAFF.

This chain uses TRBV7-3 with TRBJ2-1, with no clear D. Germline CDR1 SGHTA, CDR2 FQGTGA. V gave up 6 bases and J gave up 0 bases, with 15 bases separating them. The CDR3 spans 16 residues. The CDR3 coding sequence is TGTGCCAGCAGACACGCCGGGTTTAGCTCCTACAATGAGCAGTTCTTC. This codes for CASRHAGFSSYNEQFF.

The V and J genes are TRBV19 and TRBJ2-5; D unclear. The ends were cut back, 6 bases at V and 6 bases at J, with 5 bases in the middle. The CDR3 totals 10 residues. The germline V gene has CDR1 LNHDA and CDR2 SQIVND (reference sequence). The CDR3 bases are TGTGCCAGTAGCTCCCAGACCCAGTACTTC. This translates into CASSSQTQYF. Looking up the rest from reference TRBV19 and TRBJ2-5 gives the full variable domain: DGGITQSPKYLFRKEGQNVTLSCEQNLNHDAMYWYRQDPGQGLRLIYYSQIVNDFQKGDIAEGYSVSREKKESFPLTVTSAQKNPTAFYLCASSSQTQYFGPGTRLLVL.

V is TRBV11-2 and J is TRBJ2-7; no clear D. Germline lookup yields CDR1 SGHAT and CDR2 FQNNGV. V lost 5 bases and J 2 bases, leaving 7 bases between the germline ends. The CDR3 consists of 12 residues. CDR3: CASSPQTYEQYF. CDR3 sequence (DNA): TGTGCCAGCAGCCCACAGACCTACGAGCAGTACTTC.

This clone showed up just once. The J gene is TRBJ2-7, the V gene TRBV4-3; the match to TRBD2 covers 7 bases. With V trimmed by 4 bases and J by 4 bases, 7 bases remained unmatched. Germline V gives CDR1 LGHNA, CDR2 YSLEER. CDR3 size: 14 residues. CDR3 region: CASSRTLAEYEQYF. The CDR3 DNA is TGCGCCAGCAGCCGAACCCTAGCGGAGTACGAGCAGTACTTC.